This section outlines one T cell receptor beta chain sequence together with its context. These data come from a study of blood T cell repertoires in COVID-19. About the research overall: Material from acute and convalescent COVID-19 was sourced from the United States, Italy and Spain. In each case, the material was cDNA or gDNA derived from T cells, B-cell-depleted T cells, or PBMCs.

This table comes from immunoSEQ multiplex PCR, and its TCRdb copy is limited to in-frame clones, with some not included. The sample has roughly 73,000 clones, around 87% seen once. The CDR3 is 14 amino acids. Germline trimming cut 4 bases from V and 2 bases from J; bases unmatched to any gene: 2. The germline CDR1 and CDR2 sequences are SGDLS and YYNGEE. The J gene is TRBJ1-2, the V gene TRBV9; 10 bases line up with TRBD1. The sample comprised peripheral blood. The clonotype originates from a woman aged 80 or over with active or convalescent COVID-19. CDR3 nucleotide sequence: TGTGCCAGCAGCACGGACAGGGGGAACTATGGCTACACCTTC. Its protein is CASSTDRGNYGYTF.